A single sample is the source of the 30 T cell receptor beta chains below, sequenced in a study of cytomegalovirus exposure and HLA in healthy donors. Primers for the PCR totalled 60 Vbeta and 13 Jbeta. TCRdb keeps only in-frame clones here, not all; method: immunoSEQ multiplex PCR. This table has some 87,000 clones, 79% appearing once. The specimen sequenced was PBMCs. The receptor source for this set is a woman in her thirties or forties in good health and CMV-seropositive.

This chain uses TRBV27 with TRBJ1-2; D is uncertain. Germline lookup yields CDR1 MNHEY and CDR2 SMNVEV (reference sequence). Trimming took off 2 bases at V and 5 bases at J, with 15 bases between the two ends. This CDR3 has 15 amino acids. As DNA, the CDR3 is TGTGCCAGCAGTTTAATCAGCGGACTGAAGTATGGCTACACCTTC. Protein sequence: CASSLISGLKYGYTF.

This clone has more than one count but fewer than ten. The V gene is TRBV27, the J gene TRBJ1-3; 9 bases line up with TRBD1. The CDR3 runs 15 residues. The germline gives CDR1 MNHEY, CDR2 SMNVEV (reference sequence). The J segment lost 4 bases and the V segment lost 6 bases, leaving 7 bases of the junction unmatched. This CDR3 reads CASSASTGGGNTIYF. The CDR3 DNA follows: TGTGCCAGCAGCGCTAGTACAGGGGGCGGAAACACCATATATTTT.

The chain is built from TRBV5-1 and TRBJ1-1; D is perhaps TRBD1 (5 bases). The CDR3 extends over 14 amino acids. Germline loops: CDR1 SGHRS, CDR2 YFSETQ. Trimming took off 2 bases at V and 2 bases at J, with 10 bases between the two ends. CDR3 sequence (DNA): TGCGCCAGCAGCTTTAAGGGGCAAAACACTGAAGCTTTCTTT. This gives the protein CASSFKGQNTEAFF.

The J gene is TRBJ1-2, the V gene TRBV6-5, with D maybe TRBD1 (6 bases). The CDR3 loop spans 15 amino acids. V lost 2 bases, J lost 5 bases, and 15 bases lay in between. Germline CDR1 MNHEY, CDR2 SVGAGI. The CDR3 sequence: CASSYGQRNPYGYTF. The CDR3 DNA follows: TGTGCCAGCAGTTACGGACAGAGAAACCCTTATGGCTACACCTTC.

The V gene is TRBV5-4, the J gene TRBJ2-7; D perhaps matches TRBD2 (6 bases). Germline loops: CDR1 SGHNT, CDR2 YYREEE (reference sequence). This CDR3 has 15 residues. V was shortened by 2 bases and J by 2 bases, with 14 bases between the two germline ends. The CDR3 nucleotides read TGTGCCAGCAGCTTATCCGGGACTGCCCCCTACGAGCAGTACTTC. Its protein product is CASSLSGTAPYEQYF.

This sequence joins TRBV7-9 and TRBJ2-7; TRBD2 might be the D (5 bases). Germline values: CDR1 SEHNR, CDR2 FQNEAQ (reference sequence). Trimming pared 5 bases from V and 0 bases from J, leaving 17 bases between. The CDR3 has 16 amino acids. In DNA form, the CDR3 reads TGTGCCAGCAGCCCTCGTGGGAGCCAAAGCTCCTACGAGCAGTACTTC. Protein sequence: CASSPRGSQSSYEQYF.

This chain links TRBV10-3 with TRBJ1-2; D is uncertain. The germline V gene has CDR1 ENHRY and CDR2 SYGVKD. The V gene lost 4 bases and the J gene lost 2 bases, with 8 bases spanning the gap. The CDR3 is 13 amino acids. This CDR3 reads CAISADTNYGYTF. In nucleotides, the CDR3 is TGTGCCATCAGTGCAGATACAAACTATGGCTACACCTTC.

The rearrangement uses TRBV25-1 and TRBJ1-5; weak D call: TRBD1 (5 bases). Germline assignment: CDR1 MGHDK and CDR2 SYGVNS. V dropped 6 bases and J dropped 2 bases, with 14 bases sitting between them. The CDR3 consists of 15 residues. CDR3 in DNA: TGTGCCAGCAGCGCCGGGGGAGCGGGCAATCAGCCCCAGCATTTT. Its protein is CASSAGGAGNQPQHF.

This clone was recorded a few times. V is TRBV28 and J is TRBJ1-5; perhaps TRBD1 as D (6 bases). The germline gives CDR1 MDHEN, CDR2 SYDVKM. The CDR3 loop spans 20 amino acids. V dropped 1 base and J dropped 1 base, with 23 bases sitting between them. The DNA for the CDR3 is TGTGCCAGCAGTTTATCTCCCCTTCGCACAGGGTGGTTGAGCAATCAGCCCCAGCATTTT. It specifies CASSLSPLRTGWLSNQPQHF.

The chain carries TRBV6-6 and TRBJ1-1; tentatively, D is TRBD1 (5 bases). Looked up from germline, CDR1 is MNHNY and CDR2 is SVGAGI (reference sequence). This CDR3 is 14 amino acids long. With 10 bases removed from V and 3 bases from J, the gap between germline ends came to 18 bases. Written as DNA, the CDR3 is TGTGCCACCCTCTCCCAGGGTATTCACACTGAAGCTTTCTTT. Protein: CATLSQGIHTEAFF.

Concerning this clone itself: A read error may account for a junction end that differs from germline. This rearrangement joins TRBV28 to TRBJ2-5, with 16 bases matching TRBD2. The J call may be wrong; the DNA end is better matched by TRBJ2-7. This CDR3 is 22 amino acids long. Germline assignment: CDR1 MDHEN and CDR2 SYDVKM. CDR3: CASTNLWGEPGLAGGPSSEQYF. The CDR3 DNA follows: TGTGCCAGCACCAATTTATGGGGAGAACCGGGACTAGCGGGAGGGCCATCCTCCGAGCAGTACTTC.

This chain connects TRBV30 to TRBJ1-5, with a tentative D call TRBD1 (5 bases). Germline V lookup: CDR1 GTSNPN, CDR2 SVGIG (reference sequence). V lost 3 bases to trimming and J lost 4 bases, with 16 bases between them. CDR3 length: 15 residues. As DNA, the CDR3 is TGTGCCTGGAGGACCCAGGGCGTAGCAAATCAGCCCCAGCATTTT. Its translation is CAWRTQGVANQPQHF.

The V gene is TRBV11-2, the J gene TRBJ2-7; no clear D gene. V was clipped by 6 bases and J by 6 bases, with 12 bases between them. The CDR3 is made up of 12 amino acids. Germline-derived CDR1 and CDR2 are SGHAT and FQNNGV. The CDR3 nucleotides read TGTGCCAGCAGGGCGCTAACGGGCGAGCAGTACTTC. Amino acids: CASRALTGEQYF.

V and J are TRBV18 and TRBJ2-7; 11 bases line up with TRBD2. CDR1 KGHSH and CDR2 LQKENI come from the germline V gene. There are 15 residues in the CDR3. V shed 6 bases and J 1 base; nucleotides not matched to a gene: 5. The CDR3 coding sequence is TGTGCCAGCTCGGGACTAGCGGACCTTTCCTACGAGCAGTACTTC. Residues: CASSGLADLSYEQYF.

This clone was detected a few times. The CDR3 sequence is CASSSPRGRGEKLFF. The CDR3 coding sequence is TGTGCCAGCAGCTCGCCTAGGGGGCGCGGAGAAAAACTGTTTTTT. The V and J genes are TRBV11-2 and TRBJ1-4; 7 nucleotides match TRBD1. In germline, CDR1 is SGHAT, CDR2 FQNNGV. The CDR3 is 15 residues long. Trimming cost V 4 bases and J 8 bases; bases outside gene matches: 10.

The V and J genes are TRBV5-1 and TRBJ1-3; D not resolved. Trimming took 4 bases from V and 0 from J, leaving 14 bases between them. Per the germline V gene, CDR1 is SGHRS and CDR2 is YFSETQ. There are 16 residues in the CDR3. This CDR3 reads CASSPGGSRSGNTIYF. The CDR3 DNA sequence: TGCGCCAGCAGCCCGGGAGGATCGCGCTCTGGAAACACCATATATTTT. Drawing the rest from reference TRBV5-1 and TRBJ1-3, the complete variable domain is KAGVTQTPRYLIKTRGQQVTLSCSPISGHRSVSWYQQTPGQGLQFLFEYFSETQRNKGNFPGRFSGRQFSNSRSEMNVSTLELGDSALYLCASSPGGSRSGNTIYFGEGSWLTVV.

The chain employs TRBV6-5 and TRBJ2-1; 11 nucleotides agree with TRBD2. The length of the CDR3 is 15 residues. The germline CDR1 and CDR2 sequences are MNHEY and SVGAGI. The J segment lost 8 bases and the V segment lost 6 bases, leaving 9 bases of the junction unmatched. CDR3 coding DNA: TGTGCCAGCAGCTCAACTAGCGGGAGTACCCATGAGCAGTTCTTC. This codes for CASSSTSGSTHEQFF.

The chain uses TRBV27 and TRBJ1-2; a possible D gene is TRBD1 (5 bases). The CDR3 is 11 residues long. The germline V gene has CDR1 MNHEY and CDR2 SMNVEV (reference sequence). Trimming shortened V by 5 bases and J by 4 bases, and 5 bases separated the two germline ends. CDR3 nucleotides: TGTGCCAGCAGTCAGGGCTATGGCTACACCTTC. Residues: CASSQGYGYTF.

The chain uses TRBV15 and TRBJ1-1; D is uncertain. Trimming shortened V by 1 base and J by 0 bases, and 9 bases separated the two germline ends. The CDR3 covers 15 residues. Germline CDR1 and CDR2: LNHNV and YYDKDF (reference sequence). The CDR3 DNA reads TGTGCCACCAGCAGAGGGCACAGTCTGAACACTGAAGCTTTCTTT. Translation gives CATSRGHSLNTEAFF.

This chain uses TRBV29-1 with TRBJ1-1, with 11 nucleotides matching TRBD1. The CDR3 has 16 amino acids. Germline V gene sequence: CDR1 SQVTM, CDR2 ANQGSEA. V lost 3 bases, J lost 4 bases, and 10 bases stayed unmatched. The CDR3 protein is CSVEASAGTGGTEAFF. The CDR3 DNA follows: TGCAGCGTTGAGGCTTCTGCCGGGACAGGGGGCACTGAAGCTTTCTTT.

The sample holds one count of this clone. The J gene is TRBJ1-2, the V gene TRBV6-5, with a weak D call TRBD1 (5 bases). The CDR3 contains 15 residues. The V end was cut by 6 bases, the J end by 5 bases, with 19 bases between. Germline V gene sequence: CDR1 MNHEY, CDR2 SVGAGI. The CDR3 coding sequence is TGTGCCAGCAGCCTACTCAAGGACATACGTTATGGCTACACCTTC. Its protein is CASSLLKDIRYGYTF.

The sample holds a few counts of this clone. At the DNA level, this CDR3 is encoded by other sequences in the same sample as well. The rearrangement joins TRBV6-6 to TRBJ1-1; D gene uncertain. V shed 2 bases and J shed 4 bases, with 11 bases lying between them. The CDR3 is 14 residues long. CDR1 and CDR2 from the germline V gene are MNHNY and SVGAGI (reference sequence). The CDR3 loop is CASSYTREGTEAFF. CDR3 nucleotide sequence: TGTGCCAGCAGTTACACGAGGGAGGGCACTGAAGCTTTCTTT.

CDR3 amino acids: CASSQVPGGNEKLFF. CDR3 DNA sequence: TGTGCCAGCAGCCAAGTACCGGGGGGGAATGAAAAACTGTTTTTT. This sequence joins TRBV4-2 and TRBJ1-4, with a weak D call TRBD1 (5 bases). The CDR3 contains 15 residues. The V and J ends lost 1 base and 5 bases respectively, with 11 bases between them. CDR1 is LGHNA and CDR2 is YNFKEQ in the germline V gene.

J is TRBJ1-2 and V is TRBV4-2; 7 bases match TRBD1. The germline V gene has CDR1 LGHNA and CDR2 YNFKEQ. V gave up 2 bases and J gave up 4 bases; unmatched junction bases: 10. The CDR3 length is 16 residues. CDR3 protein: CASSQRGSGQSYGYTF. The CDR3 nucleotides are TGTGCCAGCAGCCAACGAGGCTCGGGACAGAGCTATGGCTACACCTTC.

The V call is TRBV29-1, the J call TRBJ2-3; TRBD2 agrees at 8 bases. V gave up 4 bases and J gave up 2 bases; unmatched junction bases: 5. The germline gives CDR1 SQVTM, CDR2 ANQGSEA. The CDR3 runs 14 residues. CDR3 DNA sequence: TGCAGCGTTGCTAGCGGGTTCACCACAGATACGCAGTATTTT. Encoded protein: CSVASGFTTDTQYF.

The gene calls are TRBV5-8 and TRBJ2-2; the D gene is possibly TRBD2 (6 bases). V was clipped by 0 bases and J by 2 bases, with 14 bases between them. The germline V gene has CDR1 SGHTS and CDR2 YDEGEE. This CDR3 comprises 17 residues. CDR3 loop: CASSLDGGGTNTGELFF. CDR3 in DNA: TGTGCCAGCAGCTTGGACGGTGGTGGGACTAACACCGGGGAGCTGTTTTTT.

The J gene is TRBJ1-1, the V gene TRBV28, with 7 bases that match TRBD1. Losses at the gene ends were 5 bases for V and 3 bases for J; bases not matched to a gene: 6. This CDR3 has 14 amino acids. CDR1 is MDHEN and CDR2 is SYDVKM in the germline V gene. The DNA for the CDR3 is TGTGCCAGCAGTCTGAGGGGGCGCGACACTGAAGCTTTCTTT. Translation: CASSLRGRDTEAFF.

The chain joins TRBV19 to TRBJ1-1; D is unresolved. V was shortened by 1 base and J by 7 bases, with 4 bases between the two germline ends. In germline, CDR1 is LNHDA, CDR2 SQIVND (reference sequence). The CDR3 totals 11 residues. The CDR3 sequence: CASSIAFEAFF. For the CDR3, the DNA is TGTGCCAGTAGTATAGCCTTTGAAGCTTTCTTT. Looking up the rest from reference TRBV19 and TRBJ1-1 gives the full variable domain: DGGITQSPKYLFRKEGQNVTLSCEQNLNHDAMYWYRQDPGQGLRLIYYSQIVNDFQKGDIAEGYSVSREKKESFPLTVTSAQKNPTAFYLCASSIAFEAFFGQGTRLTVV.

The chain has TRBV25-1 and TRBJ1-2, with TRBD1 matching 10 bases. The CDR3 extends over 14 amino acids. J was trimmed by 2 bases and V by 6 bases; bases with no gene match: 3. CDR1 is MGHDK, CDR2 SYGVNS, per germline. CDR3 sequence (DNA): TGTGCCAGCAGCTCGGGACAGGGGAACTATGGCTACACCTTC. Its translation: CASSSGQGNYGYTF.

V is TRBV29-1 and J is TRBJ2-1; tentative D call: TRBD2 (5 bases). The ends were cut back, 4 bases at V and 9 bases at J, with 13 bases in the middle. CDR1 and CDR2 from the germline V gene are SQVTM and ANQGSEA. The CDR3 contains 12 residues. CDR3 in amino acids: CSVGLSAGEQFF. Written as DNA, the CDR3 is TGCAGCGTTGGCCTTTCCGCGGGTGAGCAGTTCTTC.